This TCR beta chain derives from a study of blood T cell repertoires in COVID-19. Authors' data handling: Scientists estimated how many nucleated cells there were by amplifying reference gene primers. The method was immunoSEQ multiplex PCR; TCRdb's version includes in-frame clones alone and lacks a portion of them. That table gives V, J and clone size, and the DNA gave D and trimming. The sample lists about 64,000 clones, roughly four fifths occurring once. With 0 bases removed from V and 4 bases from J, the gap between germline ends came to 11 bases. This CDR3 has 16 residues. Germline loops: CDR1 SGHKS, CDR2 YYEKEE (reference sequence).

The sequencing input was peripheral blood. The chain uses TRBV5-5 and TRBJ2-6; a possible D gene is TRBD1 (6 bases). The receptor was isolated from a human donor in a cohort sampled during active COVID-19. The DNA of the CDR3 is TGTGCCAGCAGCTTGGTCACAGGGACCGGGGCCAACGTCCTGACTTTC. It is translated as CASSLVTGTGANVLTF.